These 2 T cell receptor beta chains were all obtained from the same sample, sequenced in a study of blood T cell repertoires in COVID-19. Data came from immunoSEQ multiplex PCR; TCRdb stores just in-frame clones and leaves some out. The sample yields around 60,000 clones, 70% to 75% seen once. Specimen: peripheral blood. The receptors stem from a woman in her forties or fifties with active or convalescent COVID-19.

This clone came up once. CDR3 residues: CASSLTGASDTQYF. Written as DNA, the CDR3 is TGTGCCAGCAGTTTAACGGGAGCCTCAGATACGCAGTATTTT. V usage is TRBV2 and J usage is TRBJ2-3; TRBD2 might be the D (6 bases). The CDR3 spans 14 residues. V was cut by 5 bases and J by 4 bases, with 13 bases left in between. Germline V gives CDR1 SNHLY, CDR2 FYNNEI. The full variable domain, in which reference TRBV2 and TRBJ2-3 provide the parts outside the CDR3, is EPEVTQTPSHQVTQMGQEVILRCVPISNHLYFYWYRQILGQKVEFLVSFYNNEISEKSEIFDDQFSVERPDGSNFTLKIRSTKLEDSAMYFCASSLTGASDTQYFGPGTRLTVL.

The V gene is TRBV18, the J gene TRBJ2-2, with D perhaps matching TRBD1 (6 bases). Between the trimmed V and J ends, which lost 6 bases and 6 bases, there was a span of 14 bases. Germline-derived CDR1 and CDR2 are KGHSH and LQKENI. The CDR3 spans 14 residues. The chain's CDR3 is CASSRDRSPGELFF. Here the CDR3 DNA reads TGTGCCAGCTCCCGTGACAGGTCTCCCGGGGAGCTGTTTTTT.